Included here is one T cell receptor (beta chain) sequence, with context. Its antigen is unknown. There are no base qualities to consult, and no much larger clone falls within one base. The library relied on the immunoSEQ multiplex PCR assay. Rearranged TCR beta chain sequences were amplified with the hsTCRB Kit following the manufacturer's protocol. Sequencing of TCRB libraries was carried out on an Illumina MiSeq. Turning to the authors' computational methods: The kit vendor's proprietary platform handled demultiplexing, trimming and gene mapping. Not all clones reach the TCRdb copy of this immuneACCESS table, which keeps in-frame sequences only. Checked studies attribute under half of the gap to unresolved V genes and leave the rest unexplained. V and J calls and clone size come straight from that table; D and trimming were deduced from the DNA. For this sample there are roughly 51,000 clones; approximately 82% appear just once. The biggest ten clones account for approximately 3.1% of the sample.

The intended sense of this specimen's time point label: week 5, during vaccination. Each vaccine dose was 300 ug of a 20-mer mutant IDH1 peptide in Montanide, given subcutaneously with topical imiquimod. Newly diagnosed WHO grade 3 or 4 IDH1-mutant astrocytomas showing loss of nuclear ATRX were present in the donors. The samples were drawn from NOA16, a multicentre, single-arm, open-label phase I trial in Germany that tested a mutant IDH1 peptide vaccine in humans for the first time. Genomic DNA for TCRB sequencing was extracted from EDTA blood using the DNeasy Blood and Tissue Kit. This entry comes from a study of a mutant IDH1 vaccine in newly diagnosed glioma (dated by TCRdb to 2020 to 2023). Background on the whole study: Across visits V03 through V10, patients got a total of eight vaccinations, given in weeks 1, 3, 5, 7, 11, 15, 19 and 23. Six visits were used for peripheral blood collection: V03 (baseline), V05, V07, V10, V12 and V13. Longitudinal TCRB deep sequencing was done for roughly 23 treated patients, wherever samples were available for exploratory analyses. Of the 32 patients who were treated, about 62% were male and around 40% were female, and the mean age was around 43 years. Before enrollment, most patients had been given radiochemotherapy with temozolomide as standard therapy, while the rest had received either radiotherapy alone or temozolomide alone. Vaccination began 4-6 weeks after radiotherapy alone, or alongside temozolomide cycles in the chemotherapy-containing groups. General conclusions and limits of the study: PBMC samples for TCRB deep sequencing were selected based on availability. Changes in the top peripheral T cell clonotypes picked up by TCRB sequencing did not appear to be linked to pseudoprogression. Immune responses induced by the vaccine were seen in around 93% of patients across multiple MHC alleles. According to the authors, sample limitations meant that analyses of patient blood samples could not be reproduced.

Relative to germline, V is 7 bases shorter and J is 5 bases shorter, with 14 bases between their ends. The CDR3 goes from the cysteine to the phenylalanine over 13 residues. The sequence is cut down to CDR3 DNA, 39 bases in frame from base 1. CDR1 and CDR2 are read off the germline V gene (reference sequence) as LNHDA and SQIVND. The sequence derives from a man between 25 and 39 years old with glioma. The sample consisted of PBMCs, taken from a glioma patient whose treatment included an IDH1 peptide vaccine. The chain links TRBV19 with TRBJ1-1; a tentative D call is TRBD1 (5 bases match). For the CDR3, the sequence is CASTLGVFTEAFF. The DNA sequence is TGTGCCAGTACCCTAGGGGTATTTACTGAAGCTTTCTTT.